The clone carrying this T cell receptor (beta chain) was picked up a small number of times. As yet, its antigen is unknown. This sample was taken from a study of vaccination and CD4 T cells after COVID-19. About the research overall: The authors used overlapping spike peptides from SARS-CoV-2, HCoV-NL63, HCoV-OC43 and HCoV-229E to stimulate cells. Findings and caveats of the study: Convalescent patients were relatively few, and early post-infection timepoints were missing.

An Oncomine TCR Beta short-read assay was used to sequence the DNA from cultured CD4+ T cells. One entry per CDR3 protein results from TCRdb running MiXCR on the PCR reads. The sample has around 25,000 distinct CDR3 sequences; approximately 28% are singletons. Time point reported: late sampling 161 to 241 days after vaccination in three convalescent patients. This sample's treatment: approximately 9-day PBMC culture with coronavirus spike peptide pools or control peptides (ViraFEST assay). CDR1 and CDR2 from the germline V gene are SGHTA and FQGNSA. The CDR3 runs 15 residues. Trimming removed 1 base from V and 11 bases from J; junction bases left unmatched: 10.

This material consisted of CD4+ T cells from blood, cultured in vitro, taken about 7 months after SARS-CoV-2 vaccination. The V and J genes are TRBV7-2 and TRBJ2-3, with 9 bases lining up with TRBD2. This sequence originates from a human donor who had recovered from COVID-19. CDR3 coding DNA: TGTGCCAGCAGCTTAGGGAGTGGTAGCGGGAGTAAGCAGTATTTT. Translating gives CASSLGSGSGSKQYF.